The next 32 T cell receptor beta chains were all read from a single sample in a study of breast tumors, draining lymph nodes, adjacent tissues (dated by TCRdb to between 2015 and 2016). The axillary draining lymph nodes of breast cancer patients were the source of the lymph node samples. Preparation of the library involved multiplex PCR. TCRdb shows the sequencer as Illumina HiSeq 2000. The raw public reads went through TCRdb reprocessing: fastp at Q25, MiXCR clone calling, in-frame beta chains kept. Merged by CDR3 protein, the rows form single entries marked with the most common genes and DNA. The sample table shows approximately 300,000 distinct CDR3 sequences, and roughly 30% are seen once. More than 0.85% of the sample is held by the ten biggest clonotypes. The sample consisted of axillary lymph node tissue. The receptor source for this set is a female donor with breast cancer. Some clones in this sample may be carry-over from other donors' samples.

This clonotype has ten or more counts. V usage is TRBV19 and J usage is TRBJ2-2; the D gene is possibly TRBD1 (6 bases). This CDR3 has 13 amino acids. The germline V and J ends were trimmed by 5 bases and 6 bases, with 10 bases remaining between them. CDR1 and CDR2 (germline): LNHDA, SQIVND (reference sequence). The CDR3 coding sequence is TGTGCCAGTAGTTCGGGACAACCCGGGGAGCTGTTTTTT. Translated: CASSSGQPGELFF.

This clonotype was found many times. The gene calls are TRBV12-3 or TRBV12-4 and TRBJ2-1, with 15 positions matching TRBD2. This CDR3 has 15 amino acids. Germline trimming cut 6 bases from V and 9 bases from J; bases unmatched to any gene: 6. The DNA of the CDR3 is TGTGCCAGCAGCCGGACTAGCGGGAGGGGCGGTGAGCAGTTCTTC. As protein: CASSRTSGRGGEQFF.

V usage is TRBV14 and J usage is TRBJ1-2, with TRBD1 matching 11 bases. The germline CDR1 and CDR2 sequences are SGHDN and FVKESK. The V gene end was trimmed by 6 bases and the J gene end by 5 bases; junction bases not matched to a gene: 5. The CDR3 is made up of 14 amino acids. Written as DNA, the CDR3 is TGTGCCAGCAGACGGACAGGGGGCGCATATGGCTACACCTTC. Its protein is CASRRTGGAYGYTF.

This clonotype was picked up one time. Germline and junction disagree at one end, which may indicate a read error. This sequence joins TRBV7-2 and TRBJ2-3; D perhaps matches TRBD2 (6 bases). Germline V CDR1 and CDR2: SGHTA, FQGNSA. This CDR3 region has 17 residues. The CDR3, as DNA: TGTGCCAGCAGCCCGGGGGATGTCCGGTGGCCACCAGATCCGCAGTATTTT. This sequence encodes CASSPGDVRWPPDPQYF.

This sequence joins TRBV20-1 and TRBJ1-6, with 7 bases that match TRBD1. CDR1 is DFQATT, CDR2 SNEGSKA, per germline (reference sequence). The CDR3 totals 13 residues. J gave up 6 bases and V 3 bases, and 2 bases lay outside the gene matches. CDR3 bases: TGCAGTGCTAGGGACAGGTCTAATTCACCCCTCCACTTT. Protein: CSARDRSNSPLHF.

This clonotype was seen at least ten times. V usage is TRBV5-8 and J usage is TRBJ2-7; D ambiguous. The CDR3 loop spans 12 amino acids. In germline, CDR1 is SGHTS, CDR2 YDEGEE. The germline V and J ends were trimmed by 0 bases and 8 bases, with 9 bases remaining between them. The CDR3 DNA is TGTGCCAGCAGCTTGGGGGTAGGACAGCAGTACTTC. Translating gives CASSLGVGQQYF.

This chain connects TRBV12-3 or TRBV12-4 to TRBJ2-6; D gene uncertain. The V and J ends lost 11 bases and 1 base respectively, with 18 bases between them. CDR3 length: 16 residues. The CDR3 spells CAGGVEAFSGANVLTF. The DNA for the CDR3 is TGTGCCGGCGGAGTCGAAGCATTTTCTGGGGCCAACGTCCTGACTTTC.

This clonotype was seen repeatedly, ten times or more. This chain joins TRBV7-2 and TRBJ2-3, with 10 nucleotides matching TRBD1. CDR3 size: 18 residues. The ends lost 5 bases at V and 2 bases at J; junction bases unmatched: 13. CDR1 and CDR2 (germline): SGHTA, FQGNSA. CDR3 DNA: TGTGCCAGCAGCCTTTTACCGAGGACAGGGGGAATCACAGATACGCAGTATTTT. It encodes CASSLLPRTGGITDTQYF. The full variable domain, in which reference TRBV7-2 and TRBJ2-3 provide the parts outside the CDR3, is GAGVSQSPSNKVTEKGKDVELRCDPISGHTALYWYRQSLGQGLEFLIYFQGNSAPDKSGLPSDRFSAERTGGSVSTLTIQRTQQEDSAVYLCASSLLPRTGGITDTQYFGPGTRLTVL.

This clonotype appeared many times. The CDR3 sequence is CSVAKTGWETQYF. CDR3 DNA: TGCAGCGTAGCGAAGACAGGGTGGGAGACCCAGTACTTC. This rearrangement joins TRBV29-1 to TRBJ2-5; TRBD1 agrees at 7 bases. Looked up from germline, CDR1 is SQVTM and CDR2 is ANQGSEA. J was trimmed by 5 bases and V by 6 bases; bases with no gene match: 9. CDR3 size: 13 residues.

This clonotype was seen many times. This chain connects TRBV5-1 to TRBJ2-2; possible D gene TRBD1, 6 bases. There are 15 residues in the CDR3. Germline V gene data show CDR1 as SGHRS and CDR2 as YFSETQ. V lost 2 bases to trimming and J lost 4 bases, with 12 bases between them. CDR3 residues: CASSLTQGSTGELFF. The CDR3 nucleotides are TGCGCCAGCAGCTTAACACAGGGTAGCACCGGGGAGCTGTTTTTT.

In the case of this clonotype: The junction shows a germline mismatch at one end, possibly a read error. The V call is TRBV29-1, the J call TRBJ2-3; 11 nucleotides line up with TRBD2. The CDR3 has 15 amino acids. Germline V gene sequence: CDR1 SQVTM, CDR2 ANQGSEA. CDR3: CSGISGRARTDAQYF. The CDR3 DNA is TGCAGCGGGATTAGCGGGAGGGCCAGGACAGATGCGCAGTATTTT.

This clonotype was seen at least ten times. The chain couples TRBV15 to TRBJ1-2, with 12 bases aligning to TRBD1. The CDR3 runs to 15 residues. J was trimmed by 6 bases and V by 5 bases; bases with no gene match: 7. CDR1 LNHNV and CDR2 YYDKDF come from the germline V gene (reference sequence). Written as DNA, the CDR3 is TGTGCCACCAGCCCCCGGGACAGGGGGCTCAATGGCTACACCTTC. Amino acids: CATSPRDRGLNGYTF.

V gene TRBV30 combines with J gene TRBJ2-7, with TRBD2 matching 11 bases. The germline V gene has CDR1 GTSNPN and CDR2 SVGIG (reference sequence). Germline trimming cut 2 bases from V and 3 bases from J; bases unmatched to any gene: 12. The CDR3 is 17 residues long. CDR3 sequence: CAWSLPPRLAGIYEQYF. The DNA of the CDR3 is TGTGCCTGGAGTTTACCGCCTAGACTAGCGGGGATCTACGAGCAGTACTTC.

This clonotype turned up a few times. The CDR3 sequence: CASSSYGTDDSVQYF. Written as DNA, the CDR3 is TGTGCCAGCAGTTCTTACGGGACAGATGACAGCGTGCAGTACTTC. The chain uses TRBV27 and TRBJ2-7; 7 nucleotides agree with TRBD1. CDR3 size: 15 residues. From germline, CDR1 is MNHEY and CDR2 SMNVEV (reference sequence). With 4 bases clipped from V and 9 bases from J, the junction kept 15 bases outside the gene matches.

This clonotype was counted at least ten times. V gene TRBV20-1 combines with J gene TRBJ2-5; D unresolved. CDR3 size: 11 residues. In germline, CDR1 is DFQATT, CDR2 SNEGSKA (reference sequence). The ends were cut back, 2 bases at V and 2 bases at J, with 3 bases in the middle. CDR3 in amino acids: CSARLQETQYF. CDR3 sequence (DNA): TGCAGTGCTAGACTGCAAGAGACCCAGTACTTC.

This clonotype was recorded many times. The gene calls are TRBV2 and TRBJ2-7; no definite D call. V lost 4 bases and J lost 3, with 7 bases in between. Looked up from germline, CDR1 is SNHLY and CDR2 is FYNNEI. The CDR3 totals 12 residues. The CDR3 coding sequence is TGTGCCAGCAGTGCCGTAGGCTACGAGCAGTACTTC. It specifies CASSAVGYEQYF. Full variable domain (missing parts from reference TRBV2 and TRBJ2-7): EPEVTQTPSHQVTQMGQEVILRCVPISNHLYFYWYRQILGQKVEFLVSFYNNEISEKSEIFDDQFSVERPDGSNFTLKIRSTKLEDSAMYFCASSAVGYEQYFGPGTRLTVT.

Regarding this clonotype: A clone one base away is much larger, so this may be a read error. The V gene is TRBV4-1, the J gene TRBJ1-2, with D perhaps TRBD1 (5 bases). This CDR3 comprises 15 residues. V lost 8 bases and J lost 5, with 21 bases in between. In germline, CDR1 is MGHRA, CDR2 YSYEKL. In DNA, the CDR3 is TGCGCCAGCGGCCCACAGGCCGGGGCGCTTTATGGCTACACCTTC. This translates into CASGPQAGALYGYTF.

This clonotype was counted ten times or more. The chain combines TRBV29-1 with TRBJ2-6; 8 bases are a match to TRBD1. The germline V gene has CDR1 SQVTM and CDR2 ANQGSEA. V dropped 4 bases and J dropped 4; count of bases not matched to a gene: 9. The CDR3 consists of 16 residues. Here the CDR3 reads CSVGQGSSGGANVLTF. In DNA, the CDR3 is TGCAGCGTTGGACAGGGGAGCTCTGGAGGGGCCAACGTCCTGACTTTC.

This clonotype was detected many times. The V and J genes are TRBV20-1 and TRBJ2-1; 9 bases match TRBD2. The CDR3 is 14 residues long. Trimming at V came to 7 bases and at J to 5 bases, leaving 9 bases not matched to a gene. Germline V lookup: CDR1 DFQATT, CDR2 SNEGSKA (reference sequence). CDR3: CSGLSASGDNEQFF. Here the CDR3 DNA reads TGCAGTGGACTGAGCGCTAGCGGGGACAATGAGCAGTTCTTC.

This clonotype was picked up many times. The chain links TRBV11-2 to TRBJ2-3, with 9 bases aligning to TRBD1. Losses at the gene ends were 7 bases for V and 1 base for J; bases not matched to a gene: 3. Germline lookup yields CDR1 SGHAT and CDR2 FQNNGV. The length of the CDR3 is 14 residues. The CDR3 region is CASKTGGGTDTQYF. The CDR3 DNA reads as TGTGCCAGCAAGACAGGGGGGGGCACAGATACGCAGTATTTT.

With respect to this clonotype: Just one base apart from a much larger clone, this may be a read error. The gene calls are TRBV4-2 and TRBJ2-1; maybe TRBD1 (5 bases). The V gene's germline CDR1 is LGHNA and CDR2 YNFKEQ. This CDR3 has 14 amino acids. CDR3 amino acids: CANSQGEVSVEQFF. Written as DNA, the CDR3 is TGTGCCAACAGCCAAGGGGAAGTGTCGGTCGAGCAGTTCTTC.

CDR3 in amino acids: CSVRTGGESSQPQHF. CDR3 coding DNA: TGCAGCGTCAGGACAGGTGGAGAGAGCTCCCAGCCCCAGCATTTT. The genes are TRBV29-1 and TRBJ1-5, with 7 bases fitting TRBD1. J gave up 7 bases and V 6 bases, and 15 bases lay outside the gene matches. Germline assignment: CDR1 SQVTM and CDR2 ANQGSEA. This CDR3 region has 15 residues.

The rearrangement joins TRBV6-5 to TRBJ2-5, with 13 nucleotides matching TRBD2. Germline V CDR1 and CDR2: MNHEY, SVGAGI. This CDR3 region has 16 residues. The V gene end was trimmed by 1 base and the J gene end by 2 bases; junction bases not matched to a gene: 1. The CDR3 spells CASSYWTSGRQETQYF. Written as DNA, the CDR3 is TGTGCCAGCAGTTACTGGACTAGCGGGAGACAAGAGACCCAGTACTTC.

This clonotype was seen more than once but under ten times. A read error is possible here, since a much larger clone lies one base away. The chain combines TRBV7-8 with TRBJ2-7; TRBD1 might be the D (6 bases). Germline CDR1 SGHVS, CDR2 FQNEAQ. The CDR3 is 14 amino acids. V was pared by 5 bases and J by 9 bases, with 20 bases between. The CDR3 DNA reads as TGTGCCAGCAGCCTAATGGGGGCTACGGACGGGCAGTACTTC. Translation gives CASSLMGATDGQYF.

This clonotype was seen repeatedly, ten times or more. CDR3 nucleotide sequence: TGTGCCACCAGCAGAGAGCAGGGGTATACGCAGTATTTT. Translated, it gives CATSREQGYTQYF. The V and J genes are TRBV15 and TRBJ2-3; the D gene is possibly TRBD1 (6 bases). Between the trimmed V and J ends, which lost 0 bases and 7 bases, there was a span of 8 bases. Germline lookup yields CDR1 LNHNV and CDR2 YYDKDF (reference sequence). The CDR3 spans 13 residues.

This clonotype was detected ten times or more. The rearrangement uses TRBV11-3 and TRBJ2-1, with D possibly being TRBD1 (6 bases). V lost 5 bases, J lost 0 bases, and 23 bases lay in between. Germline V CDR1 and CDR2: SGHNT, YENEEA. There are 19 residues in the CDR3. CDR3 loop: CASSPKLLRGRLSYNEQFF. The CDR3 DNA is TGTGCCAGCAGCCCGAAACTTCTCAGGGGACGACTCTCCTACAATGAGCAGTTCTTC.

This clonotype showed up many times. J is TRBJ2-1 and V is TRBV9; 11 bases line up with TRBD1. The J segment lost 4 bases and the V segment lost 3 bases, leaving 12 bases of the junction unmatched. The CDR3 contains 18 residues. Germline values: CDR1 SGDLS, CDR2 YYNGEE. Here the CDR3 DNA reads TGTGCCAGCAGCGAAAAGCCGGACAGGGGGCCAATATACAATGAGCAGTTCTTC. Residues: CASSEKPDRGPIYNEQFF.

V is TRBV20-1 and J is TRBJ2-1; D is unclear. The V end was cut by 3 bases, the J end by 12 bases, with 12 bases between. Germline V gives CDR1 DFQATT, CDR2 SNEGSKA (reference sequence). This CDR3 comprises 11 residues. This CDR3 is CSASRTGSQFF. The DNA for the CDR3 is TGCAGTGCTAGTAGAACTGGATCGCAGTTCTTC.

There are many counts of this clonotype. This rearrangement joins TRBV11-2 to TRBJ2-2; the D call may be TRBD1 or TRBD2 (5 bases each). CDR1 SGHAT and CDR2 FQNNGV come from the germline V gene. This CDR3 is 15 amino acids long. V lost 5 bases to trimming and J lost 1 base, with 11 bases between them. The CDR3: CASSQGTWNTGELFF. The DNA for the CDR3 is TGTGCCAGCAGCCAAGGGACCTGGAACACCGGGGAGCTGTTTTTT.

The chain carries TRBV20-1 and TRBJ2-5, with 8 nucleotides matching TRBD2. Germline lookup yields CDR1 DFQATT and CDR2 SNEGSKA (reference sequence). Trimming took 1 base from V and 5 from J; bases not matched to a gene: 0. The CDR3 has 12 residues. CDR3 sequence (DNA): TGCAGTGCTAGAGCTAGCGGGGAGACCCAGTACTTC. It is translated as CSARASGETQYF.

This clonotype was seen ten or more times. The chain is built from TRBV20-1 and TRBJ2-2; possibly TRBD2 for D (6 bases). The CDR3 consists of 15 residues. Trimming shortened V by 0 bases and J by 4 bases, and 12 bases separated the two germline ends. Germline CDR1 reads DFQATT; CDR2 reads SNEGSKA (reference sequence). The CDR3 DNA follows: TGCAGTGCTAGAGATCGCCAGGGAGGCACCGGGGAGCTGTTTTTT. Encoded protein: CSARDRQGGTGELFF.

A remark on this clonotype: A much larger clone differs by one base, so this may be a read error. The rearrangement uses TRBV4-1 and TRBJ1-5; D remains ambiguous. The CDR3 runs 17 residues. Germline V gene data show CDR1 as MGHRA and CDR2 as YSYEKL. The DNA for the CDR3 is TGCGCCGGCAGCCAAGCATTTGCGGGTTCGGGCAATCAGCCCCAGCATTTT. It specifies CAGSQAFAGSGNQPQHF.